The clone carrying this T cell receptor beta chain was counted a few times. The antigen is unknown. CDR1 is LGHNA, CDR2 YSLEER, per germline. CDR3 size: 17 residues. The J segment lost 2 bases and the V segment lost 0 bases, leaving 7 bases of the junction unmatched. The repertoire was sequenced with immunoSEQ multiplex PCR; TCRdb's copy has only in-frame clones and lacks some. Here the sample spans over 100,000 clones, about 90% being singletons. The sample is drawn from a study of CD4+ T cells in melanoma. Points from the study as a whole: A reported correlation linked neoantigen-specific CD4+ T cells to CD8+, macrophage and B cell function.

The sample consisted of peripheral blood. The receptor was isolated from a human donor with melanoma. The V call is TRBV4-3, the J call TRBJ2-5; 9 nucleotides match TRBD2. This CDR3 reads CASSQDARGGSQETQYF. CDR3 nucleotide sequence: TGCGCCAGCAGCCAAGATGCGCGGGGGGGCTCTCAAGAGACCCAGTACTTC.